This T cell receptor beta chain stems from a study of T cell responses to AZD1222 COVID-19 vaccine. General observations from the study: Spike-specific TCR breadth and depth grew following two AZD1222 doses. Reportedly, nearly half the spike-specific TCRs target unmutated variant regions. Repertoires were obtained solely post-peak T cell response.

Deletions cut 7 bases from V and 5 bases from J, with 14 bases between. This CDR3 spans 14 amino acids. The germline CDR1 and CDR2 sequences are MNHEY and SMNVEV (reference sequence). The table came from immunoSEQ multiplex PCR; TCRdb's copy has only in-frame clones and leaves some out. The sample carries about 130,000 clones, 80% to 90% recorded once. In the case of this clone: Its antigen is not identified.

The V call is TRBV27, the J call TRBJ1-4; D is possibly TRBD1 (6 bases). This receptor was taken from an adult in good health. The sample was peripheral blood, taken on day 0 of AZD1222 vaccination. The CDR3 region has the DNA TGTGCCAGCAAAAAGGACAGCCTGAATGAAAAACTGTTTTTT. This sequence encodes CASKKDSLNEKLFF. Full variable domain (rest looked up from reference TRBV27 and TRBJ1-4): EAQVTQNPRYLITVTGKKLTVTCSQNMNHEYMSWYRQDPGLGLRQIYYSMNVEVTDKGDVPEGYKVSRKEKRNFPLILESPSPNQTSLYFCASKKDSLNEKLFFGSGTQLSVL.